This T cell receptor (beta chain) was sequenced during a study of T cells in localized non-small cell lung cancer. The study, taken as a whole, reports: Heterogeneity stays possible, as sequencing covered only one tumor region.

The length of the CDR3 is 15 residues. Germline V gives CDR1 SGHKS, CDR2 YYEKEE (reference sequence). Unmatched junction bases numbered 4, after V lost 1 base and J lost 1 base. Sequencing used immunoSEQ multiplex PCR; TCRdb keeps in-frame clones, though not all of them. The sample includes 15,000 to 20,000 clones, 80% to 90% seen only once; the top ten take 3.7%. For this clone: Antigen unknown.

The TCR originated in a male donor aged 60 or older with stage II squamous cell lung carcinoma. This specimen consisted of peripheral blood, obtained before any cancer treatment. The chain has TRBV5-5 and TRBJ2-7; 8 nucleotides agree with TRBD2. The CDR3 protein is CASSLRGTRSYEQYF. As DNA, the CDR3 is TGTGCCAGCAGCTTGAGGGGGACTAGATCCTACGAGCAGTACTTC.